This TCR beta chain was observed in a study of blood T cell repertoires in COVID-19. Across the study: Italy, Spain and the United States were the sources of the convalescent and acute COVID-19 samples. PBMCs, B-cell-depleted T cells, or T cells provided the cDNA or gDNA that made up the material.

The CDR3 contains 14 residues. Germline lookup yields CDR1 MGHRA and CDR2 YSYEKL. V shed 2 bases and J shed 7 bases, with 12 bases lying between them. How the authors handled the data: Estimation of nucleated cell counts relied on the amplification of reference gene primers. Sequencing used immunoSEQ multiplex PCR; TCRdb keeps in-frame clones, though not all of them. V and J calls and clone size come straight from that table; D and trimming were deduced from the DNA. The table includes about 230,000 clones, 80% to 90% detected once. The sample consisted of peripheral blood. The receptor was derived from a man aged 35-49 years with acute or convalescent COVID-19. This sequence joins TRBV4-1 and TRBJ2-1; D is ambiguous. The DNA for the CDR3 is TGCGCCAGCAGCCAAAACCCCCTCGGGAATGAGCAGTTCTTC. It encodes CASSQNPLGNEQFF.